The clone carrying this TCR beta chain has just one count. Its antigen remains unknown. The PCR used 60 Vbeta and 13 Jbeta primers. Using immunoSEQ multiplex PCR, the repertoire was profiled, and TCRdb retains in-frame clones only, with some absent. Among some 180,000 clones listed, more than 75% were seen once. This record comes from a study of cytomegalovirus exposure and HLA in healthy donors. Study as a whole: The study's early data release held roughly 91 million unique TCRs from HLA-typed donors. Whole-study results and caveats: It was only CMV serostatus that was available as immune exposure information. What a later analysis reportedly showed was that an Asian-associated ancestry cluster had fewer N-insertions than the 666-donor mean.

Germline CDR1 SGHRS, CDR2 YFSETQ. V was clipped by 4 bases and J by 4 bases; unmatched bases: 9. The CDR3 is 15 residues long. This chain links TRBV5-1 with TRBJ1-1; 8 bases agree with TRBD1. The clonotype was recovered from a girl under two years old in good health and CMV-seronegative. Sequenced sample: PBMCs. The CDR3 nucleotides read TGCGCCAGCAGCAACGGACAGGGTGGGGGCACTGAAGCTTTCTTT. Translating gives CASSNGQGGGTEAFF.